The 29 T cell receptor beta chains below all came from one sample that was sequenced in a study of PD-L1 blockade in urothelial cancer. Measured with immunoSEQ multiplex PCR; TCRdb has only the in-frame clones, and not every one. The sample has 55,000 to 75,000 clones; roughly four fifths are singletons. Time point given: pretreatment peripheral blood. Source: PBMCs, taken around atezolizumab (anti-PD-L1) treatment. These receptors were collected from a man aged 65 to 85 with urothelial cancer.

The V and J genes are TRBV18 and TRBJ2-3; TRBD1 matches 8 bases. The CDR3 is made up of 16 amino acids. The junction had 5 bases not matched to a gene; V was cut back by 1 base and J by 2 bases. The V gene's germline CDR1 is KGHSH and CDR2 LQKENI. The CDR3 region is CASSPQRQGITDTQYF. CDR3 DNA sequence: TGTGCCAGCTCACCACAACGACAGGGGATCACAGATACGCAGTATTTT.

The rearrangement links TRBV6-5 to TRBJ2-1, with 8 bases fitting TRBD1. V lost 4 bases, J lost 8 bases, and 10 bases stayed unmatched. Germline lookup yields CDR1 MNHEY and CDR2 SVGAGI. CDR3 length equals 15 residues. The CDR3 is CASSFPGQGLDEQFF. The CDR3, as DNA: TGTGCCAGCAGTTTCCCCGGACAGGGTTTAGATGAGCAGTTCTTC.

The rearrangement joins TRBV9 to TRBJ2-1, with 8 bases aligning to TRBD2. The CDR3 extends over 16 amino acids. Germline-derived CDR1 and CDR2 are SGDLS and YYNGEE. Trimming took 2 bases from V and 1 from J; bases not matched to a gene: 5. The CDR3 DNA reads as TGTGCCAGCAGCGTCTTGAGCGGGAGTTCCTACAATGAGCAGTTCTTC. It specifies CASSVLSGSSYNEQFF.

CDR3 DNA: TGTGCCAGTACCCGGGACAGGGAGACAGATACGCAGTATTTT. It specifies CASTRDRETDTQYF. The rearrangement joins TRBV6-5 to TRBJ2-3, with 9 bases aligning to TRBD1. V was clipped by 9 bases and J by 3 bases; unmatched bases: 7. The CDR3 length is 14 residues. Germline V lookup: CDR1 MNHEY, CDR2 SVGAGI.

The rearrangement uses TRBV4-1 and TRBJ2-5, with TRBD1 identical over 7 bases. The CDR3 is 14 residues long. Germline CDR1 and CDR2: MGHRA and YSYEKL. Trimming at V came to 3 bases and at J to 4 bases, leaving 5 bases not matched to a gene. The CDR3 DNA reads TGCGCCAGCAGCCAGGAACAGGGGCGAGAGACCCAGTACTTC. Protein product: CASSQEQGRETQYF.

V is TRBV7-2 and J is TRBJ2-1; 11 positions agree with TRBD2. CDR1 SGHTA and CDR2 FQGNSA come from the germline V gene. CDR3 length: 15 amino acids. V dropped 7 bases and J dropped 3; count of bases not matched to a gene: 5. The CDR3 reads CASTLGLAGYNEQFF. The CDR3 DNA sequence: TGTGCCAGCACGCTCGGACTAGCGGGCTACAATGAGCAGTTCTTC.

The J gene is TRBJ1-3, the V gene TRBV18; D gene ambiguous. The CDR3 runs to 16 residues. CDR1 KGHSH and CDR2 LQKENI come from the germline V gene. V lost 0 bases, J lost 1 base, and 10 bases lay in between. The CDR3 spells CASSPPDGGSGNTIYF. The CDR3 DNA reads as TGTGCCAGCTCACCACCAGACGGAGGTTCTGGAAACACCATATATTTT.

The V call is TRBV5-1, the J call TRBJ1-1; 8 bases line up with TRBD1. This CDR3 contains 16 residues. CDR1 and CDR2 (germline): SGHRS, YFSETQ. The ends lost 5 bases at V and 0 bases at J; junction bases unmatched: 9. The CDR3 protein is CASRLGQGLMNTEAFF. CDR3 DNA sequence: TGCGCCAGCAGACTTGGACAGGGCCTGATGAACACTGAAGCTTTCTTT.

The CDR3: CASSLTGQGTYNEQFF. The DNA for the CDR3 is TGTGCCAGCAGCCTTACGGGACAGGGGACATACAATGAGCAGTTCTTC. The V gene is TRBV7-2, the J gene TRBJ2-1, with 10 positions matching TRBD1. Germline CDR1 reads SGHTA; CDR2 reads FQGNSA. This CDR3 spans 16 amino acids. V lost 5 bases to trimming and J lost 4 bases; unmatched junction nucleotides: 8.

V is TRBV5-6 and J is TRBJ2-7; a weak D match, TRBD1 (6 bases). This CDR3 is built from 15 residues. Trimming removed 4 bases at V and 7 bases at J, with 21 bases between. Germline V lookup: CDR1 SGHDT, CDR2 YYEEEE. The CDR3 sequence is CASSPGRWTAGEQYF. The CDR3 nucleotides read TGTGCCAGCAGCCCCGGGCGATGGACAGCAGGAGAGCAGTACTTC.

The chain recombines TRBV5-5 with TRBJ2-7; 7 bases are shared with TRBD2. Germline V lookup: CDR1 SGHKS, CDR2 YYEKEE (reference sequence). J lost 7 bases, V lost 3 bases, and 10 bases had no gene match. The CDR3 is 14 amino acids. CDR3 nucleotides: TGTGCCAGCAGCTCAGACGGGGGGATTTGGGAGCAGTACTTC. This translates into CASSSDGGIWEQYF.

The V call is TRBV6-5, the J call TRBJ2-1; D remains ambiguous. V was trimmed by 0 bases and J by 8 bases, leaving 5 bases between them. This CDR3 has 12 residues. From germline, CDR1 is MNHEY and CDR2 SVGAGI. CDR3 in DNA: TGTGCCAGCAGTTACTCTCCGGATGAGCAGTTCTTC. Protein: CASSYSPDEQFF.

The V call is TRBV19, the J call TRBJ2-5, with a weak D call TRBD1 (5 bases). The CDR3 spans 13 residues. Germline-derived CDR1 and CDR2 are LNHDA and SQIVND (reference sequence). Trimming pared 3 bases from V and 10 bases from J, leaving 15 bases between. The CDR3 DNA reads TGTGCCAGTAGTATTCCAGGGTCCAGGGACCAGTACTTC. Translation gives CASSIPGSRDQYF.

The chain recombines TRBV6-6 with TRBJ1-3, with unresolved D. There are 13 residues in the CDR3. Germline-derived CDR1 and CDR2 are MNHNY and SVGAGI (reference sequence). Trimming removed 10 bases from V and 5 bases from J, with 15 bases in between. CDR3 loop: CAIAAGLRNTIYF. The CDR3 region has the DNA TGTGCCATTGCCGCAGGTTTGAGAAACACCATATATTTT.

The chain is built from TRBV28 and TRBJ2-7; TRBD2 is a possible D gene (6 bases). Germline assignment: CDR1 MDHEN and CDR2 SYDVKM. The V end was cut by 2 bases, the J end by 7 bases, with 15 bases between. The CDR3 is 14 residues long. CDR3 in amino acids: CASSLAGTADEQYF. CDR3 nucleotide sequence: TGTGCCAGCAGTTTAGCCGGGACTGCCGATGAGCAGTACTTC.

CDR3 nucleotides: TGTGCCAGCAGCTTTGGGACACTCCCTCGGGGGAACACTGAAGCTTTCTTT. Encoded protein: CASSFGTLPRGNTEAFF. The chain links TRBV5-5 to TRBJ1-1; weak D call: TRBD1 (6 bases). The V end lost 2 bases, the J end lost 1 base, and 18 bases lay between the germline ends. Germline V gives CDR1 SGHKS, CDR2 YYEKEE (reference sequence). This CDR3 is built from 17 residues.

This sequence joins TRBV25-1 and TRBJ1-3; the match to TRBD1 covers 7 bases. Germline V gene lookup returns CDR1 MGHDK and CDR2 SYGVNS. The CDR3 extends over 15 amino acids. Unmatched junction bases numbered 5, after V lost 4 bases and J lost 2 bases. The DNA of the CDR3 is TGTGCCAGCAGTGCCCCCGGGACAGCTGGAAACACCATATATTTT. Translated: CASSAPGTAGNTIYF.

The chain carries TRBV7-2 and TRBJ2-7; 9 bases map to TRBD2. The CDR3 is made up of 14 amino acids. The germline gives CDR1 SGHTA, CDR2 FQGNSA. The J segment lost 6 bases and the V segment lost 4 bases, leaving 7 bases of the junction unmatched. DNA for the CDR3: TGTGCCAGCAGCTCTAGCGGGAACCGCCCCGAGCAGTACTTC. Amino acids: CASSSSGNRPEQYF. The full variable domain, with the rest looked up from reference TRBV7-2 and TRBJ2-7, is GAGVSQSPSNKVTEKGKDVELRCDPISGHTALYWYRQSLGQGLEFLIYFQGNSAPDKSGLPSDRFSAERTGGSVSTLTIQRTQQEDSAVYLCASSSSGNRPEQYFGPGTRLTVT.

The rearrangement links TRBV4-3 to TRBJ1-2; D gene ambiguous. The germline CDR1 and CDR2 sequences are LGHNA and YSLEER. The CDR3 sequence is 15 residues long. Trimming took off 0 bases at V and 2 bases at J, with 10 bases between the two ends. The CDR3: CASSQDMNSNYGYTF. As DNA, the CDR3 is TGCGCCAGCAGCCAAGATATGAACAGCAACTATGGCTACACCTTC.

This chain uses TRBV7-6 with TRBJ2-7; possibly TRBD1 for D (5 bases). This CDR3 is 14 amino acids long. Germline V CDR1 and CDR2: SGHVS, FNYEAQ. Trimming removed 4 bases at V and 3 bases at J, with 13 bases between. In DNA form, the CDR3 reads TGTGCCAGCAGCTATAAACCAGACAGCTACGAGCAGTACTTC. Amino acid sequence: CASSYKPDSYEQYF. The entire variable domain, with the rest obtained from reference TRBV7-6 and TRBJ2-7, is as follows: GAGVSQSPRYKVTKRGQDVALRCDPISGHVSLYWYRQALGQGPEFLTYFNYEAQQDKSGLPNDRFSAERPEGSISTLTIQRTEQRDSAMYRCASSYKPDSYEQYFGPGTRLTVT.

This clone has a handful of counts. The chain couples TRBV7-2 to TRBJ2-1; 7 nucleotides line up with TRBD2. Germline V lookup: CDR1 SGHTA, CDR2 FQGNSA. The CDR3 is 16 residues long. V trimming: 1 base; J trimming: 7 bases; junction bases outside the gene matches: 10. The DNA of the CDR3 is TGTGCCAGCAGCTTAGTTGGGGGAGGGCCTCTGAATGAGCAGTTCTTC. Protein sequence: CASSLVGGGPLNEQFF.

The CDR3 region has the DNA TGTGCCAGCAGCTTAGGTACCACCCCTAAAGCTTTCTTT. Translating it yields CASSLGTTPKAFF. The rearrangement joins TRBV7-9 to TRBJ1-1, with D hard to call. The CDR3 totals 13 residues. Germline V gene sequence: CDR1 SEHNR, CDR2 FQNEAQ (reference sequence). Trimming removed 1 base at V and 9 bases at J, with 12 bases between.

V usage is TRBV4-3 and J usage is TRBJ2-5; the match to TRBD2 covers 13 bases. Germline assignment: CDR1 LGHNA and CDR2 YSLEER. The trim removed 4 bases at V and 0 bases at J, leaving 5 bases unmatched. This CDR3 region has 17 residues. In DNA, the CDR3 is TGCGCCAGCAGCCTCAAAACTAGCGGGAGGGACCAAGAGACCCAGTACTTC. Protein: CASSLKTSGRDQETQYF.

The V call is TRBV5-1, the J call TRBJ2-1; 7 nucleotides line up with TRBD2. The trim removed 1 base at V and 8 bases at J, leaving 12 bases unmatched. This CDR3 spans 16 amino acids. The V gene's germline CDR1 is SGHRS and CDR2 YFSETQ. The CDR3 nucleotides read TGCGCCAGCAGCTTGATACCAGCGGGACCTTCCGATGAGCAGTTCTTC. Protein sequence: CASSLIPAGPSDEQFF.

The chain has TRBV11-2 and TRBJ2-7; D remains unclear. Trimming pared 2 bases from V and 3 bases from J, leaving 5 bases between. The germline gives CDR1 SGHAT, CDR2 FQNNGV. The CDR3 spans 12 residues. CDR3 sequence (DNA): TGTGCCAGCAGCTTACAGGTCTACGAGCAGTACTTC. Amino acids: CASSLQVYEQYF.

V and J are TRBV19 and TRBJ1-5; the D is unclear. Trimming pared 5 bases from V and 3 bases from J, leaving 8 bases between. CDR1 and CDR2 from the germline V gene are LNHDA and SQIVND (reference sequence). The CDR3 spans 13 residues. This CDR3 is CASSLNFNQPQHF. The CDR3 DNA reads as TGTGCCAGTAGTCTAAACTTCAATCAGCCCCAGCATTTT. The entire variable domain, with the rest obtained from reference TRBV19 and TRBJ1-5, is as follows: DGGITQSPKYLFRKEGQNVTLSCEQNLNHDAMYWYRQDPGQGLRLIYYSQIVNDFQKGDIAEGYSVSREKKESFPLTVTSAQKNPTAFYLCASSLNFNQPQHFGDGTRLSIL.

The gene calls are TRBV23-1 and TRBJ2-7; 7 positions match TRBD1. Being an ORF, TRBV23-1 has a function that is uncertain. CDR3 size: 13 residues. V lost 10 bases and J lost 1; bases outside the gene matches: 7. The CDR3 DNA reads as TGCGCCAACGACAGGGAGCTATCCTACGAGCAGTACTTC. Translated: CANDRELSYEQYF.

This sequence joins TRBV13 and TRBJ2-1; D gene uncertain. Per the germline V gene, CDR1 is PRHDT and CDR2 is FYEKMQ (reference sequence). V lost 3 bases and J 5 bases, leaving 5 bases between the germline ends. CDR3 length: 12 amino acids. The CDR3 sequence: CASSFLDNEQFF. Here the CDR3 DNA reads TGTGCCAGCAGCTTTCTAGACAATGAGCAGTTCTTC.

The rearrangement links TRBV7-2 to TRBJ2-7; TRBD2 agrees at 14 bases. CDR3 length: 15 amino acids. Germline assignment: CDR1 SGHTA and CDR2 FQGNSA. Germline trimming cut 5 bases from V and 6 bases from J; bases unmatched to any gene: 6. The CDR3 region is CASSPTGTSGSEQYF. In nucleotides, the CDR3 is TGTGCCAGCAGCCCAACCGGGACTAGCGGGAGCGAGCAGTACTTC.